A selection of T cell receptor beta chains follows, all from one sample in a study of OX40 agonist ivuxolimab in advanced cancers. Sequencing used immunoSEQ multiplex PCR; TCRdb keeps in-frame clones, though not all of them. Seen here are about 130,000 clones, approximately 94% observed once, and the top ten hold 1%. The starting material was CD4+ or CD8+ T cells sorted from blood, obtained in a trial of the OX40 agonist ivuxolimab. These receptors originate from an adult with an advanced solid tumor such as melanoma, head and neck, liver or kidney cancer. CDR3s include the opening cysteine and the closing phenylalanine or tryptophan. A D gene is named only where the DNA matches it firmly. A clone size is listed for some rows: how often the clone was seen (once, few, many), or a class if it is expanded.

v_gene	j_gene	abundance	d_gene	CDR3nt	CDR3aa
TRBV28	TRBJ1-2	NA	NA	TGTGCCAGTCAGTCGGCGACGCGACGCGATTATGGCTACACCTTC	CASQSATRRDYGYTF
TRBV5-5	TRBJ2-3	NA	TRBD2	TGTGCCAGCAGCCTAGCGGGAGATCGCACAGATACGCAGTATTTT	CASSLAGDRTDTQYF
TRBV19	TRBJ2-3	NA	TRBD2	TGTGCCAGTAGTATCGGAGGGAGCCTAGCGGGGGGCCTCCACACAGATACGCAGTATTTT	CASSIGGSLAGGLHTDTQYF
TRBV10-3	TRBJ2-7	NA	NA	TGTGCCATCAGTGGGGACGCCGGGGGCTACGAGCAGTACTTC	CAISGDAGGYEQYF
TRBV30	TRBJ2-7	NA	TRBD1	TGTGCCTCCCTCCGGGACAGGGGTTTCTCCGAGCAGTACTTC	CASLRDRGFSEQYF
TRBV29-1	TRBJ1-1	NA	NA	TGCAGTTGTTCTATGAACACTGAAGCTTTCTTT	CSCSMNTEAFF
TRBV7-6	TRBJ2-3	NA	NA	TGTGCCAGCAGCCGTAGCGGGCCAGGGGCAGATACGCAGTATTTT	CASSRSGPGADTQYF
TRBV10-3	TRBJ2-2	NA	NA	TGTGCCATCAGTGTATTGGCGCCCGGGGAGCTGTTTTTT	CAISVLAPGELFF
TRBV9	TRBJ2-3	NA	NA	TGTGCCAGCAGCCCACAGCGAGGCACAGATACGCAGTATTTT	CASSPQRGTDTQYF
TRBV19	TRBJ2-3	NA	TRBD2	TGTGCCAGTAGGCGCGGACTAGCGGGAGGGGGGGGCACAGATACGCAGTATTTT	CASRRGLAGGGGTDTQYF
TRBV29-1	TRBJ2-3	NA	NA	TGCAGCGGCGCCGGGACCCTCACAGATACGCAGTATTTT	CSGAGTLTDTQYF
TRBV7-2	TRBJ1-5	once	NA	TGTGCCAGCAGCTTCACAGGCAATCAGCCCCAGCATTTT	CASSFTGNQPQHF
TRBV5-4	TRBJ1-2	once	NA	TGTGCCAGCAGCTTGGTAAGCCCTGCGCAGGGGATCTGGTATGGCTACACCTTC	CASSLVSPAQGIWYGYTF